The 17 T cell receptor beta chains below come from one sample, sequenced in a study of cytomegalovirus exposure and HLA in healthy donors. The primer mix had 60 Vbeta and 13 Jbeta primers. Clones were read by immunoSEQ multiplex PCR, and TCRdb kept only the in-frame ones, dropping some. The repertoire consists of approximately 150,000 clones, with more than 60% occurring once and the leading ten covering 2% to 3%. The specimen was PBMCs. The receptors stem from a human donor in good health.

With respect to this clone: Other DNA sequences in this specimen translate into the identical CDR3. This chain uses TRBV18 with TRBJ1-1; TRBD1 is a possible D gene (5 bases). Germline-derived CDR1 and CDR2 are KGHSH and LQKENI. Trimming cost V 3 bases and J 1 base, with 6 bases left between them. The length of the CDR3 is 13 residues. In nucleotides, the CDR3 is TGTGCCAGCTCACCTGGGGCGAACACTGAAGCTTTCTTT. It specifies CASSPGANTEAFF.

The rearrangement links TRBV5-7 to TRBJ2-5, with 7 positions matching TRBD1. TRBV5-7 is identified as an open reading frame with a role that is uncertain. CDR3 length equals 13 residues. V shed 4 bases and J 4 bases; nucleotides not matched to a gene: 4. CDR3 nucleotide sequence: TGTGCCAGCAGCCAGAGGGGGCGAGAGACCCAGTACTTC. This codes for CASSQRGRETQYF.

In nucleotides, the CDR3 is TGTGCCAGCAGCGTAACGGGGGCCTATAATTCACCCCTCCACTTT. It translates to CASSVTGAYNSPLHF. The V call is TRBV9, the J call TRBJ1-6; tentative D call: TRBD1 (5 bases). This CDR3 has 15 amino acids. Per the germline V gene, CDR1 is SGDLS and CDR2 is YYNGEE. V was pared by 1 base and J by 2 bases, with 7 bases between.

This chain joins TRBV2 and TRBJ2-7; 7 bases match TRBD2. The CDR3 consists of 12 residues. CDR1 and CDR2 (germline): SNHLY, FYNNEI. V shed 6 bases, J shed 3 bases, and the junction held 2 bases outside the gene matches. The chain's CDR3 is CASRRGSYEQYF. In DNA form, the CDR3 reads TGTGCCAGCAGGCGGGGGAGCTACGAGCAGTACTTC.

J is TRBJ1-1 and V is TRBV4-2, with a tentative D call TRBD1 (6 bases). V lost 0 bases and J lost 5, with 19 bases in between. CDR3 length: 17 residues. In germline, CDR1 is LGHNA, CDR2 YNFKEQ. The CDR3 nucleotides read TGTGCCAGCAGCCAAGAAACCTGGGGGGGGGCGAGGACTGAAGCTTTCTTT. It translates to CASSQETWGGARTEAFF.

The CDR3 DNA reads TGTGCCAGCAGCGCTGGGACAGGGGTGGGGTATGGCTACACCTTC. This codes for CASSAGTGVGYGYTF. V is TRBV5-4 and J is TRBJ1-2, with 10 bases lining up with TRBD1. Per the germline V gene, CDR1 is SGHNT and CDR2 is YYREEE (reference sequence). CDR3 length: 15 residues. V shed 4 bases, J shed 5 bases, and the junction held 8 bases outside the gene matches.

The V gene is TRBV11-2, the J gene TRBJ2-3; 9 positions match TRBD2. This CDR3 contains 15 residues. V was pared by 5 bases and J by 6 bases, with 9 bases of the junction left unmatched. The germline CDR1 and CDR2 sequences are SGHAT and FQNNGV. The CDR3: CASSHPSRGGDTQYF. Here the CDR3 DNA reads TGTGCCAGCAGCCACCCTTCGCGGGGGGGCGATACGCAGTATTTT.

This chain uses TRBV15 with TRBJ1-2, with no clear D. With 6 bases removed from V and 8 bases from J, the gap between germline ends came to 22 bases. The CDR3 runs to 15 residues. Germline CDR1 reads LNHNV; CDR2 reads YYDKDF (reference sequence). CDR3 sequence: CATSSRDLVPRGYTF. Written as DNA, the CDR3 is TGTGCCACCAGTTCCCGAGATCTGGTCCCTAGAGGCTACACCTTC.

The chain employs TRBV27 and TRBJ2-1, with D possibly matching TRBD2 (7 bases). Between the trimmed V and J ends, which lost 3 bases and 4 bases, there was a span of 19 bases. CDR3 size: 17 residues. Germline V lookup: CDR1 MNHEY, CDR2 SMNVEV (reference sequence). CDR3 protein: CASSLVEGRGLYNEQFF. The CDR3 region has the DNA TGTGCCAGCAGTTTGGTGGAGGGGAGGGGGTTGTACAATGAGCAGTTCTTC.

The chain uses TRBV2 and TRBJ1-1; perhaps TRBD1 as D (6 bases). The CDR3 extends over 14 amino acids. V was shortened by 4 bases and J by 2 bases, with 11 bases between the two germline ends. Germline assignment: CDR1 SNHLY and CDR2 FYNNEI. The CDR3 loop is CASSAGGGNTEAFF. CDR3 in DNA: TGTGCCAGCAGTGCCGGGGGGGGCAACACTGAAGCTTTCTTT.

The table lists this clone with a count of one. The rearrangement uses TRBV7-8 and TRBJ1-2, with D hard to call. V dropped 5 bases and J dropped 7 bases, with 20 bases sitting between them. This CDR3 is 15 amino acids long. CDR1 and CDR2 (germline): SGHVS, FQNEAQ. CDR3 in DNA: TGTGCCAGCAGCCAACCTCTGTTCGGGTGGAGTGGCTACACCTTC. Translation gives CASSQPLFGWSGYTF. Full variable domain (missing parts from reference TRBV7-8 and TRBJ1-2): GAGVSQSPRYKVAKRGQDVALRCDPISGHVSLFWYQQALGQGPEFLTYFQNEAQLDKSGLPSDRFFAERPEGSVSTLKIQRTQQEDSAVYLCASSQPLFGWSGYTFGSGTRLTVV.

The chain links TRBV18 to TRBJ2-5; 7 nucleotides line up with TRBD2. The ends lost 6 bases at V and 5 bases at J; junction bases unmatched: 12. Germline V gives CDR1 KGHSH, CDR2 LQKENI. The CDR3 has 15 residues. The CDR3 nucleotides are TGTGCCAGCTCCCCGAGGACTAGGGTGGGCGAGACCCAGTACTTC. Protein: CASSPRTRVGETQYF.

The CDR3 region is CASSPTGGNEQFF. CDR3 nucleotide sequence: TGTGCCAGCTCACCTACAGGGGGCAATGAGCAGTTCTTC. The V and J genes are TRBV18 and TRBJ2-1; TRBD1 agrees at 8 bases. V gave up 3 bases and J gave up 6 bases; unmatched junction bases: 1. CDR3 length: 13 amino acids. Germline V CDR1 and CDR2: KGHSH, LQKENI.

The chain links TRBV7-6 to TRBJ1-3; D not certain. Per the germline V gene, CDR1 is SGHVS and CDR2 is FNYEAQ. The CDR3 is 15 residues long. V lost 5 bases, J lost 0 bases, and 11 bases lay in between. CDR3 sequence: CASSPLSRSGNTIYF. Written as DNA, the CDR3 is TGTGCCAGCAGCCCCCTGTCCCGCTCTGGAAACACCATATATTTT.

The chain combines TRBV4-1 with TRBJ2-7, with D perhaps TRBD2 (5 bases). V lost 2 bases to trimming and J lost 2 bases, with 19 bases between them. The CDR3 runs to 17 residues. The germline CDR1 and CDR2 sequences are MGHRA and YSYEKL. The CDR3 nucleotides read TGCGCCAGCAGCCAACGGACCGGGATAGCGCATGCCTACGAGCAGTACTTC. It translates to CASSQRTGIAHAYEQYF.

This chain uses TRBV19 with TRBJ1-5; D not resolved. Germline CDR1 and CDR2: LNHDA and SQIVND (reference sequence). V was trimmed by 4 bases and J by 5 bases, leaving 6 bases between them. This CDR3 has 12 residues. CDR3 loop: CASSTQYQPQHF. The CDR3 DNA reads as TGTGCCAGTAGTACCCAATATCAGCCCCAGCATTTT.

The chain's CDR3 is CATAFRDRVEKLFF. The CDR3 nucleotides are TGTGCCACCGCATTCAGGGACAGGGTAGAAAAACTGTTTTTT. The chain carries TRBV6-1 and TRBJ1-4; 9 bases agree with TRBD1. V was pared by 10 bases and J by 8 bases, with 11 bases of the junction left unmatched. This CDR3 has 14 residues. The germline gives CDR1 MNHNS, CDR2 SASEGT.